This TCR beta chain comes out of a study of blood T cell repertoires in COVID-19. Germline V gives CDR1 LGHDT, CDR2 YNNKEL (reference sequence). This CDR3 is built from 16 residues. V dropped 5 bases and J dropped 6 bases, with 17 bases sitting between them. Some clones are missing from TCRdb's copy, which holds only in-frame ones; the method was immunoSEQ multiplex PCR. Here the sample spans hundreds of thousands of clones, 65% to 85% being singletons. This TCR came from a man aged 40-50 years with acute or convalescent COVID-19. The specimen was peripheral blood. The chain links TRBV3-1 (or the pseudogene TRBV3-2) to TRBJ1-6, with a tentative D call TRBD1 (5 bases). The CDR3 sequence is CASSTRGTGGNSPLHF. DNA for the CDR3: TGTGCCAGCAGCACCCGCGGGACCGGGGGTAATTCACCCCTCCACTTT.